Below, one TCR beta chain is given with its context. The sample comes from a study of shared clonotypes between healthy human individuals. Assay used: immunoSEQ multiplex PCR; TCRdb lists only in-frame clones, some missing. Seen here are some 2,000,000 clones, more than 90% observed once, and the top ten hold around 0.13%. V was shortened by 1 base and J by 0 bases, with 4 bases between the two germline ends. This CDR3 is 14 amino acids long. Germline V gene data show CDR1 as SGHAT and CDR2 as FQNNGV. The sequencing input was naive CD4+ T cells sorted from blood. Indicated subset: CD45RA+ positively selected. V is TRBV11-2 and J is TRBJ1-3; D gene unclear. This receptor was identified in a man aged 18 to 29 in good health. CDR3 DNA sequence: TGTGCCAGCAGCTTAGTGAACTCTGGAAACACCATATATTTT. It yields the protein CASSLVNSGNTIYF.